This T cell receptor (beta chain) was captured in a study of cytomegalovirus exposure and HLA in healthy donors. Whole-study results and caveats: In an earlier analysis, in some 540 donors, most V segments appeared productive either ~87% or ~30% of the time.

The CDR3 extends over 15 amino acids. Between the trimmed V and J ends, which lost 2 bases and 3 bases, there was a span of 10 bases. Germline assignment: CDR1 KGHSH and CDR2 LQKENI. The PCR used 60 Vbeta and 13 Jbeta primers. This table comes from immunoSEQ multiplex PCR, and its TCRdb copy is limited to in-frame clones, with some not included. Here the sample spans 100,000 to 140,000 clones, less than 80% being singletons. Turning to this clone: The antigen is unknown.

This TCR derives from a man aged 25 to 40 in good health and CMV-seronegative. The specimen sequenced was PBMCs. The chain joins TRBV18 to TRBJ2-2; D is possibly TRBD1 (6 bases). The CDR3 is CASSPGGADTGELFF. Here the CDR3 DNA reads TGTGCCAGCTCACCAGGGGGCGCGGACACCGGGGAGCTGTTTTTT.